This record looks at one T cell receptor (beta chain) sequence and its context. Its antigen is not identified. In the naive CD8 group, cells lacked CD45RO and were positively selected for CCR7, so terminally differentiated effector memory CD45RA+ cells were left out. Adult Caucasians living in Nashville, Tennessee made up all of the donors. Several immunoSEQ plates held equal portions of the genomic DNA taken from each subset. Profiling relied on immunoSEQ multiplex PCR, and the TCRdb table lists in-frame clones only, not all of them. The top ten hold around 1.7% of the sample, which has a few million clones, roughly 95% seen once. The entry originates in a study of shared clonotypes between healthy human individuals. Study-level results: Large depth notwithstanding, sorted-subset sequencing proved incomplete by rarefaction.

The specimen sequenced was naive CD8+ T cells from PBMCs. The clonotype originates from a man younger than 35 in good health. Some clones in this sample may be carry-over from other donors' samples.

Written as DNA, the CDR3 is TGTGCCAGCAGCAAGCCAGGGCAGGGAGATACGCAGTATTTT. Protein: CASSKPGQGDTQYF. V and J are TRBV7-9 and TRBJ2-3; weak D call: TRBD1 (5 bases). V lost 5 bases, J lost 5 bases, and 14 bases lay in between. CDR3 length: 14 amino acids. The germline V gene has CDR1 SEHNR and CDR2 FQNEAQ (reference sequence).